This entry features one TCR beta chain sequence. This clonotype was observed a few times. What antigen it recognizes has not been identified. Base-call qualities are not available, and no considerably larger clone is one nucleotide away. This record belongs to a study of blood T cells in healthy people across ages (dated by TCRdb to between 2014 and 2017). As for the study more broadly: In model experiments, roughly one uniquely barcoded TCR beta cDNA molecule per two T cells was captured by template switching. Using the same blood draw, the study looked at two additional independent replicas of 1 million unique cDNA reads for two donors, one aged 18 to 30 and the other aged 80 or older. Using deep sequencing normalized with unique cDNA molecular identifiers, the study measured how TCR beta repertoire diversity changes with age. Donors were grouped into four age groups: young (average roughly 15 years), middle-aged (around 39), aged (approximately 67) and long-lived (over 80). To avoid experimental bias, donors of different ages were randomly spread across the sequencing lanes.

On the study overall, not on this receptor specifically: Observed TCR beta diversity per million T cells fell roughly linearly with age, and a significant reduction was already apparent by age around 40. Donor CMV infection status was unknown, potentially confounding age-related changes in expanded clonotypes. Bulk unsorted PBMC profiling prevented conclusive comparison of naive and antigen-experienced compartments. There was a strong correlation between observed TCR beta diversity and the percentage of naive T cells measured by flow cytometry. Total diversity estimates from one million sequenced T cells were considered lower bounds and underestimates. Compared with the aged group, the long-lived group had more naive CD4+ T cells, fewer expanded clones and increased TCR diversity, suggesting age selection.

Libraries were constructed by 5' RACE. TCRdb lists the instrument as Illumina HiSeq 2500. A second PCR of about 6 to 11 cycles was run with a J-beta primer mix and a sample-barcoded 5' primer. A unique molecular identifier was introduced onto each TCR beta cDNA molecule by a template-switch 5' adaptor carrying 12 random nucleotides. At least 3 million CDR3-containing paired-end reads were obtained from each sample. First-strand cDNA was synthesized from all RNA with the Mint cDNA synthesis kit, primed by a TRBC-specific oligonucleotide. After uracil-DNA glycosylase treatment, a first 18-cycle PCR used universal primers M1SS and BC2_uni_R on all cDNA. The authors' analysis ran thus. For normalization, 1 million high-quality reads were randomly selected from each sample, with every read carrying a distinct molecular identifier. Instead of being binned into consensus sequences, reads with shared molecular identifiers were discarded. MiTCR, set to a Q25 quality threshold and the strictest error-elimination algorithm, was used for CDR3 identification, clonotype clustering and error correction. A nonparametric unseen species model using Euler transformation provided a lower-bound estimate of total TCR beta diversity. TCRdb ran its own pipeline on the public reads, namely fastp trimming at Q25 and MiXCR clone calling, and kept in-frame beta chains. Rows with one shared CDR3 protein collapse into an entry with the most common genes and DNA. The V and J calls and clone size are TCRdb's, not the authors'. The sample data list 780,000 or so distinct CDR3 sequences, and roughly 56% of these were observed just once. The ten largest account for approximately 24% of the sample.

There are 14 amino acids in the CDR3, from cysteine to phenylalanine inclusive. CDR3 DNA is the only sequence kept; it has 42 bases, read in frame from the first base. V is clipped by 5 bases and J by 2 bases, and the sequence between their germline boundaries is 13 bases long. The CDR1 and CDR2 encoded by the germline V gene are SQVTM and ANQGSEA. Donors were 39 systemically healthy Caucasian individuals from Russia aged 6 to 90 years. Roughly 10 milliliters of peripheral blood were drawn from each donor into EDTA-treated Vacutainer tubes. Ficoll-Paque density-gradient centrifugation was used to isolate PBMCs, with at least 7 million per sample. Trizol reagent was used to extract total RNA from PBMCs, with at least 6 micrograms per sample. The percentages of naive CD45RAhigh/CD27high T cells were determined by flow cytometry on a PBMC aliquot from every donor.

The receptor was isolated from a man aged 40-49 years in good health. What was sequenced was blood. The V gene is TRBV29-1 and the J gene is TRBJ2-4; the D gene identity is not certain. CDR3 reads: CSVFQSGSKNIQYF. The nucleotide sequence is TGCAGCGTTTTCCAGAGTGGGTCCAAAAACATTCAGTACTTC.